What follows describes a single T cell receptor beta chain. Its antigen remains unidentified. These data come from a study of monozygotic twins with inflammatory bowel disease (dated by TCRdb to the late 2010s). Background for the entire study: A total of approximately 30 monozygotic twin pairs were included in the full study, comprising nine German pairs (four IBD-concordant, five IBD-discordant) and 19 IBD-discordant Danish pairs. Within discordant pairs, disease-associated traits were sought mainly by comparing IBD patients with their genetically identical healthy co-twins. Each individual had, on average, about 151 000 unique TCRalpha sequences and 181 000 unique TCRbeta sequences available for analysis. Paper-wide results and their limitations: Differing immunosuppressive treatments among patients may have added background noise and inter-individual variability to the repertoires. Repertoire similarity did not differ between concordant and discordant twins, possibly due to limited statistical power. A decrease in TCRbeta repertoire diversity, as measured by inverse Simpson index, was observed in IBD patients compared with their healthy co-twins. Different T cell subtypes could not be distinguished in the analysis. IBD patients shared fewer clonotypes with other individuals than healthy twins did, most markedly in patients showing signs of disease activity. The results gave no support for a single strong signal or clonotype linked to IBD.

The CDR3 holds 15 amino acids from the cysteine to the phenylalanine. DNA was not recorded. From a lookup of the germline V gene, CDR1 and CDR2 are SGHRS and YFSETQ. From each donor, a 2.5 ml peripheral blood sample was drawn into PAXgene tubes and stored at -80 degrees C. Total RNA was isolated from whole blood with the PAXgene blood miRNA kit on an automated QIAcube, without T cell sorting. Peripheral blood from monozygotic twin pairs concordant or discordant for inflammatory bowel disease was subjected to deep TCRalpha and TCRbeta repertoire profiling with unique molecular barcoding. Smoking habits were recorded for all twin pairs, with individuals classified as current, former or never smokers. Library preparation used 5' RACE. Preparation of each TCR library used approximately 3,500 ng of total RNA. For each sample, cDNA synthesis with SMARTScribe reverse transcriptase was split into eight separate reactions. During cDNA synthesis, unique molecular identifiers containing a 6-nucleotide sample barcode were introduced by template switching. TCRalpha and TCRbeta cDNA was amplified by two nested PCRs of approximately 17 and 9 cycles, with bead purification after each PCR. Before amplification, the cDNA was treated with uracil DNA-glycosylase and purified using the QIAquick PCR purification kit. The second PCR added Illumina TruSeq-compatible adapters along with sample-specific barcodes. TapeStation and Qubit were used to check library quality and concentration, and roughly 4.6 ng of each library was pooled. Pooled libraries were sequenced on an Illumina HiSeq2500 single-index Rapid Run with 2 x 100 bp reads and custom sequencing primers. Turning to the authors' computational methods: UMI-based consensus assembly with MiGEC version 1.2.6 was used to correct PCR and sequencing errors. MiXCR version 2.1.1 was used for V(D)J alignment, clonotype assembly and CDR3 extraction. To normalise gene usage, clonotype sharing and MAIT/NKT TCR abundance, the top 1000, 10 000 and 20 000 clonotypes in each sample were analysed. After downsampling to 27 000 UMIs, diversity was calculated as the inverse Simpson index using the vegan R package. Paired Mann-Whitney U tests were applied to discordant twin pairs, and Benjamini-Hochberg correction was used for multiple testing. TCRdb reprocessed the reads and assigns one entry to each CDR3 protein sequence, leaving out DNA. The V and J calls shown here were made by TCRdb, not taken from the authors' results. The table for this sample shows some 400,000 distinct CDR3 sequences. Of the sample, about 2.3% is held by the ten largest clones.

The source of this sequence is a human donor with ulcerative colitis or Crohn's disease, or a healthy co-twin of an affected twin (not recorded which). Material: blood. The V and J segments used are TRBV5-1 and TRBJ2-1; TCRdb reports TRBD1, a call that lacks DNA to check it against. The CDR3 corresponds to CASSLWDNRNNEQFF.